Each of the 5 T cell receptor beta chains below was sequenced from the same sample in a study of blood T cell repertoires in COVID-19. Here immunoSEQ multiplex PCR was the method, and the copy in TCRdb shows in-frame clones only, minus some. The table lists a few hundred thousand clones, less than 90% of them singletons. Sequencing was done on a sample of PBMCs or T cells enriched from blood (not recorded which). All receptors come from a woman younger than 45 who had been exposed to COVID-19.

The chain is built from TRBV5-8 and TRBJ2-7; TRBD1 matches at 9 bases. The CDR3 contains 15 residues. V trimming: 0 bases; J trimming: 1 base; junction bases outside the gene matches: 2. Germline CDR1 and CDR2: SGHTS and YDEGEE. The CDR3 bases are TGTGCCAGCAGCTTGGCGGGACAGGGATCCTACGAGCAGTACTTC. Translated, it gives CASSLAGQGSYEQYF.

V and J are TRBV5-8 and TRBJ1-4; 9 bases line up with TRBD1. This CDR3 has 15 amino acids. Looked up from germline, CDR1 is SGHTS and CDR2 is YDEGEE. J lost 5 bases, V lost 4 bases, and 6 bases had no gene match. CDR3: CASSLPGTGNEKLFF. The CDR3 bases are TGTGCCAGCAGCCTACCCGGGACAGGGAATGAAAAACTGTTTTTT.

This chain uses TRBV2 with TRBJ1-6, with D perhaps matching TRBD1 (5 bases). Trimming took 7 bases from V and 7 from J, leaving 17 bases between them. The CDR3 has 15 amino acids. Germline V lookup: CDR1 SNHLY, CDR2 FYNNEI. CDR3 protein: CASKDPRTRNSPLHF. DNA for the CDR3: TGTGCCAGCAAAGACCCCCGGACAAGGAATTCACCCCTCCACTTT.

As regards this clone: The same CDR3 arises from other DNA sequences in this sample as well. The rearrangement joins TRBV3-1 (or the pseudogene TRBV3-2) to TRBJ1-2, with D possibly TRBD1 on 6 matching bases. In germline, CDR1 is LGHDT, CDR2 YNNKEL (reference sequence). The CDR3 has 14 residues. Between the trimmed V and J ends, which lost 0 bases and 5 bases, there was a span of 10 bases. The CDR3 here is CASSQEGGGYGYTF. The DNA for the CDR3 is TGTGCCAGCAGCCAAGAAGGGGGGGGGTATGGCTACACCTTC.

This chain joins TRBV18 and TRBJ2-1, with D possibly matching TRBD2 (5 bases). Germline values: CDR1 KGHSH, CDR2 LQKENI. The V end was cut by 6 bases, the J end by 2 bases, with 17 bases between. The CDR3 has 16 residues. The CDR3 DNA sequence: TGTGCCAGCTCTATATTCTTTAGCGAGCCCTACAATGAGCAGTTCTTC. Protein product: CASSIFFSEPYNEQFF.